These T cell receptor beta chains were read from a single sample in a study of T cells in Graves' hyperthyroidism and ophthalmopathy. TCRdb redid the calling of the multiplex PCR reads with MiXCR, one entry per CDR3 protein. This table holds fewer than 200,000 distinct CDR3 sequences, 9.4% found once. The source material was blood. These receptor sequences come from a woman in her late teens or twenties with Graves' hyperthyroidism that later progressed to Graves' ophthalmopathy. The CDR3 runs from the conserved cysteine through the conserved F or W. The D gene is left open where the match is weak. The size of a clone is reported for some rows only, either as once, few or many, or as a class for expanded clones.

CDR3 DNA | CDR3 protein | J gene | clone size | D gene | V gene
TGTGCCAGCAGGGGAGGGGGACAGGGGTTTTCTAATGAAAAACTGTTTTTT | CASRGGGQGFSNEKLFF | TRBJ1-4 | many | TRBD1 | TRBV12-3/TRBV12-4
TGTGCCAGCAGCCAGTGGACTAGCGGGAGTACAGATACGCAGTATTTT | CASSQWTSGSTDTQYF | TRBJ2-3 | many | TRBD2 | TRBV3-1
TGTGCCAGTAGCCTCCCCGGAGGGCCCTATGGCTACACCTTC | CASSLPGGPYGYTF | TRBJ1-2 | - | - | TRBV19
TGTGCCAGCAGTGAAGAGGGGTGGTCTGTCTCCTACGAGCAGTACTTC | CASSEEGWSVSYEQYF | TRBJ2-7 | many | - | TRBV2
TGTGCCAGTAGTATTTCCCAGAGGTTGGGCAGGGAGGGTGAAAAACTGTTTTTT | CASSISQRLGREGEKLFF | TRBJ1-4 | few | - | TRBV19
TGTGCCAGCAGCGTAGAAAGCGAACTCTCCTACGAGCAGTACTTC | CASSVESELSYEQYF | TRBJ2-7 | many | - | TRBV9
TGTGCCAGCAGCTCGAGCGGAAACTCCTACGAGCAGTACTTC | CASSSSGNSYEQYF | TRBJ2-7 | many | - | TRBV13
TGCGCCAGCACAATATCAGGGAGCGGAGATACGCAGTATTTT | CASTISGSGDTQYF | TRBJ2-3 | many | - | TRBV5-1
TGTGCCAGTAGTATAGTTATCCGGGCCCCTGAAGCTTTCTTT | CASSIVIRAPEAFF | TRBJ1-1 | - | - | TRBV19
TGTGCCACCAGTGAGACCACAACAGGGCTCGGGGAGCAGTACTTC | CATSETTTGLGEQYF | TRBJ2-7 | many | - | TRBV24-1
TGTGCCAGCAGTTTACAGGGGATACAGCCCCAGCATTTT | CASSLQGIQPQHF | TRBJ1-5 | many | - | TRBV12-3/TRBV12-4
TGCGCCAGCCGACTAGCGATTGGGGAGACCCAGTACTTC | CASRLAIGETQYF | TRBJ2-5 | many | TRBD2 | TRBV5-1
TGTGCCAGCAGTGAATCGGGACAGTATAATTCACCCCTCCACTTT | CASSESGQYNSPLHF | TRBJ1-6 | few | TRBD1 | TRBV6-1
TGTGCCAGCAGTGGGACAGGGGGCGAAGAGACCCAGTACTTC | CASSGTGGEETQYF | TRBJ2-5 | few | TRBD1 | TRBV25-1
TGTGCCAGCAGTTTTTCGACGGGGGACACTGAAGCTTTCTTT | CASSFSTGDTEAFF | TRBJ1-1 | many | - | TRBV28
TGCAGTGCTAGGCGGACTAGCCTCAGGGGGGAGACCCAGTACTTC | CSARRTSLRGETQYF | TRBJ2-5 | many | - | TRBV20-1